The source of this T cell receptor (beta chain) is a study of cytomegalovirus exposure and HLA in healthy donors. The CDR3 is 16 amino acids. J lost 3 bases, V lost 4 bases, and 3 bases had no gene match. The germline CDR1 and CDR2 sequences are SNHLY and FYNNEI. The PCR made use of 60 Vbeta and 13 Jbeta primers. The assay was immunoSEQ multiplex PCR, and TCRdb's table has in-frame clones only and misses some. The data contain some 200,000 clones, around two thirds of them singletons. The specimen sequenced was PBMCs. This chain connects TRBV2 to TRBJ2-3; TRBD2 agrees at 14 bases. The receptor comes from a man aged 35 to 55 in good health and CMV-seronegative. The CDR3 DNA reads TGTGCCAGCAGTGTGACTAGCGGGAGGGGGACAGATACGCAGTATTTT. Amino acids: CASSVTSGRGTDTQYF.